The 19 T cell receptor beta chains presented below share a single source sample, sequenced in a study of blood T cell repertoires in COVID-19. Sequencing was performed with immunoSEQ multiplex PCR; in TCRdb, only in-frame clones are kept and a portion is missing. The repertoire holds about 250,000 clones, with roughly four fifths as singletons. The sample was peripheral blood. These receptors all come from a woman aged 70 to 79 with acute or convalescent COVID-19.

The V gene is TRBV7-9, the J gene TRBJ1-2; D is unclear. The germline V gene has CDR1 SEHNR and CDR2 FQNEAQ (reference sequence). This CDR3 has 12 amino acids. V lost 8 bases and J 5 bases, leaving 12 bases between the germline ends. The CDR3 protein is CASVEGWYGYTF. The CDR3 nucleotides read TGTGCCAGCGTGGAGGGTTGGTATGGCTACACCTTC. Full variable domain (outside the CDR3, taken from reference TRBV7-9 and TRBJ1-2): DTGVSQNPRHKITKRGQNVTFRCDPISEHNRLYWYRQTLGQGPEFLTYFQNEAQLEKSRLLSDRFSAERPKGSFSTLEIQRTEQGDSAMYLCASVEGWYGYTFGSGTRLTVV.

On this clone itself: A read error is possible here, since a much larger clone lies one base away. The CDR3 region is CASSLDRGTDTQYF. In nucleotides, the CDR3 is TGCGCCAGCAGCTTGGATCGTGGCACAGATACGCAGTATTTT. The J gene is TRBJ2-3, the V gene TRBV5-1, with D unresolved. The CDR3 sequence is 14 residues long. The ends were cut back, 0 bases at V and 1 base at J, with 6 bases in the middle. CDR1 is SGHRS and CDR2 is YFSETQ in the germline V gene.

V is TRBV27 and J is TRBJ1-2; 12 bases map to TRBD1. J was trimmed by 10 bases and V by 3 bases; bases with no gene match: 3. Germline values: CDR1 MNHEY, CDR2 SMNVEV (reference sequence). The CDR3 extends over 13 amino acids. Here the CDR3 reads CASSFRDRGPYTF. In DNA form, the CDR3 reads TGTGCCAGCAGTTTCCGGGACAGGGGGCCCTACACCTTC.

The table lists this clone with a count of one. The CDR3 bases are TGTGCCAGCAGCTTGGCCCACCCCACGGGAGCTAATGAAAAACTGTTTTTT. Protein: CASSLAHPTGANEKLFF. The rearrangement uses TRBV5-5 and TRBJ1-4; no clear D gene. V was trimmed by 0 bases and J by 3 bases, leaving 15 bases between them. This CDR3 is built from 17 residues. The germline CDR1 and CDR2 sequences are SGHKS and YYEKEE (reference sequence).

The chain couples TRBV10-3 to TRBJ1-1; D may be TRBD1 (5 bases). Germline loops: CDR1 ENHRY, CDR2 SYGVKD. V was trimmed by 3 bases and J by 11 bases, leaving 16 bases between them. The CDR3 loop spans 13 amino acids. CDR3 DNA: TGTGCCATCAGTGACTCAGGGTCCCTTTGGGCTTTCTTT. Translated: CAISDSGSLWAFF.

The chain recombines TRBV7-9 with TRBJ1-1; D is ambiguous. Germline lookup yields CDR1 SEHNR and CDR2 FQNEAQ (reference sequence). CDR3 length: 14 residues. The V gene lost 1 base and the J gene lost 0 bases, with 6 bases spanning the gap. The CDR3 loop is CASSLVVVNTEAFF. In nucleotides, the CDR3 is TGTGCCAGCAGCTTAGTAGTGGTGAACACTGAAGCTTTCTTT.

This chain links TRBV4-3 with TRBJ2-1; 13 bases line up with TRBD2. CDR1 and CDR2 (germline): LGHNA, YSLEER. The trim removed 1 base at V and 9 bases at J, leaving 3 bases unmatched. The CDR3 totals 15 residues. In DNA, the CDR3 is TGCGCCAGCAGCCAAGGGACTAGCGGGGGTGGTGAGCAGTTCTTC. This sequence encodes CASSQGTSGGGEQFF.

The chain has TRBV11-3 and TRBJ1-3; D perhaps matches TRBD1 (6 bases). This CDR3 has 14 amino acids. Looked up from germline, CDR1 is SGHNT and CDR2 is YENEEA. The germline V and J ends were trimmed by 3 bases and 2 bases, with 8 bases remaining between them. The CDR3 coding sequence is TGTGCCAGCAGCTTGACAGGTCCTGGAAACACCATATATTTT. Translating gives CASSLTGPGNTIYF.

This clone was counted once. This chain joins TRBV5-1 and TRBJ2-5; TRBD2 aligns across 9 bases. The CDR3 consists of 17 residues. Germline CDR1 is SGHRS and CDR2 is YFSETQ. The V segment lost 3 bases and the J segment 1 base; nucleotides outside the gene matches: 10. The CDR3 region is CASSSPGSGGLQETQYF. The CDR3 DNA sequence: TGCGCCAGCAGCTCCCCCGGGAGCGGGGGGCTCCAAGAGACCCAGTACTTC.

The chain joins TRBV18 to TRBJ1-1; 9 bases match TRBD1. Germline CDR1 reads KGHSH; CDR2 reads LQKENI. This CDR3 has 15 amino acids. The ends lost 3 bases at V and 4 bases at J; junction bases unmatched: 6. CDR3 nucleotide sequence: TGTGCCAGCTCACCTAGACAGGGGGACGCCACTGAAGCTTTCTTT. Its translation: CASSPRQGDATEAFF.

In DNA form, the CDR3 reads TGTGCCAGTAGCCAAGTGGATGGAGTGAGCTATGGCTACACCTTC. Translation: CASSQVDGVSYGYTF. The rearrangement links TRBV19 to TRBJ1-2; D is unresolved. CDR1 LNHDA and CDR2 SQIVND come from the germline V gene (reference sequence). The CDR3 length is 15 residues. Trimming stripped 6 bases from V and 4 bases from J, with 18 bases between. Full variable domain (remainder filled in from reference TRBV19 and TRBJ1-2): DGGITQSPKYLFRKEGQNVTLSCEQNLNHDAMYWYRQDPGQGLRLIYYSQIVNDFQKGDIAEGYSVSREKKESFPLTVTSAQKNPTAFYLCASSQVDGVSYGYTFGSGTRLTVV.

V is TRBV3-1 (or the pseudogene TRBV3-2) and J is TRBJ1-4; D gene unclear. The germline gives CDR1 LGHDT, CDR2 YNNKEL (reference sequence). CDR3 length: 18 amino acids. V was shortened by 0 bases and J by 1 base, with 15 bases between the two germline ends. The CDR3 protein is CASSQDLRVTVTNEKLFF. In DNA, the CDR3 is TGTGCCAGCAGCCAAGACTTACGGGTTACGGTAACTAATGAAAAACTGTTTTTT.

This clone has a single count. V usage is TRBV5-4 and J usage is TRBJ1-1; D unresolved. The CDR3 totals 14 residues. The V and J ends lost 4 bases and 1 base respectively, with 11 bases between them. CDR1 SGHNT and CDR2 YYREEE come from the germline V gene (reference sequence). In DNA form, the CDR3 reads TGTGCCAGCAGCCCCCCCGGTTCGAACACTGAAGCTTTCTTT. This gives the protein CASSPPGSNTEAFF.

V gene TRBV28 combines with J gene TRBJ1-4, with no clear D. Germline values: CDR1 MDHEN, CDR2 SYDVKM. Trimming removed 5 bases from V and 5 bases from J, with 12 bases in between. The CDR3 covers 14 residues. The CDR3 nucleotides are TGTGCCAGCAGTACAGTCCTGGAAAATGAAAAACTGTTTTTT. This translates into CASSTVLENEKLFF. Together with reference TRBV28 and TRBJ1-4, the CDR3 gives the full variable domain: DVKVTQSSRYLVKRTGEKVFLECVQDMDHENMFWYRQDPGLGLRLIYFSYDVKMKEKGDIPEGYSVSREKKERFSLILESASTNQTSMYLCASSTVLENEKLFFGSGTQLSVL.

The V gene is TRBV3-1 (or the pseudogene TRBV3-2), the J gene TRBJ1-2; 7 bases line up with TRBD1. The length of the CDR3 is 14 residues. The germline CDR1 and CDR2 sequences are LGHDT and YNNKEL (reference sequence). The ends lost 6 bases at V and 7 bases at J; junction bases unmatched: 11. CDR3 sequence: CASSEGGGSTGYTF. The CDR3 DNA follows: TGTGCCAGCAGTGAAGGGGGCGGTTCTACTGGCTACACCTTC.

V gene TRBV12-3 or TRBV12-4 combines with J gene TRBJ1-1, with 7 bases lining up with TRBD1. The CDR3 covers 12 residues. With V trimmed by 7 bases and J by 10 bases, 9 bases remained unmatched. The CDR3 protein is CASNLGTVGAFF. For the CDR3, the DNA is TGTGCCAGCAACTTAGGGACAGTTGGAGCTTTCTTT.

The rearrangement links TRBV27 to TRBJ2-5; possible D gene TRBD1, 5 bases. There are 13 residues in the CDR3. Germline lookup yields CDR1 MNHEY and CDR2 SMNVEV (reference sequence). V shed 3 bases and J shed 6 bases, with 11 bases lying between them. The CDR3 bases are TGTGCCAGCAGTTTTCAAGGGGCTCAGACCCAGTACTTC. Amino acid sequence: CASSFQGAQTQYF.

The chain employs TRBV28 and TRBJ1-1, with 11 bases fitting TRBD1. Trimming at V came to 4 bases and at J to 3 bases, leaving 4 bases not matched to a gene. The CDR3 is 15 amino acids. Germline V gene lookup returns CDR1 MDHEN and CDR2 SYDVKM. CDR3 coding DNA: TGTGCCAGCAGTTCGCCGGGACAGGGGGACACTGAAGCTTTCTTT. Protein: CASSSPGQGDTEAFF.

This clone was seen more than once but under ten times. The chain employs TRBV5-1 and TRBJ2-7; TRBD1 matches 9 bases. The CDR3 is 15 amino acids. Per germline, CDR1 SGHRS and CDR2 YFSETQ. V dropped 4 bases and J dropped 4; count of bases not matched to a gene: 9. CDR3 loop: CASSTETGGAYEQYF. The CDR3 region has the DNA TGCGCCAGCAGCACGGAAACAGGGGGCGCTTACGAGCAGTACTTC. Filled out from reference TRBV5-1 and TRBJ2-7, the complete variable domain reads KAGVTQTPRYLIKTRGQQVTLSCSPISGHRSVSWYQQTPGQGLQFLFEYFSETQRNKGNFPGRFSGRQFSNSRSEMNVSTLELGDSALYLCASSTETGGAYEQYFGPGTRLTVT.